These 22 T cell receptor beta chains came from one sample sequenced in a study of T cells in Graves' hyperthyroidism and ophthalmopathy (dated by TCRdb to the late 2010s). Library method: multiplex PCR. Sequencing used an Illumina HiSeq 2000. TCR beta CDR3 regions were amplified from RNA transcripts. For the first round of RT-PCR on the TCR CDR3, the HTBI primer set was used together with the Qiagen OneStep RT-PCR kit. Clones were called with MiXCR by TCRdb after fastp trimmed the public reads at Q25, and only in-frame beta chains were retained. All rows with the same CDR3 protein become a single entry with the most common DNA and genes. Across this sample there are some 510,000 distinct CDR3 sequences, with more than 45% seen only once. In total, the top ten clones hold roughly 8.2% of the sample. The material sequenced was peripheral blood or thyroid tissue (not recorded which). The receptors originated from a woman under 30 with Graves' hyperthyroidism. Donor details come from another sample of the same person, matched by shared clones.

This clonotype was recorded many times. The chain employs TRBV7-9 and TRBJ1-5; D is unresolved. Germline V gene sequence: CDR1 SEHNR, CDR2 FQNEAQ (reference sequence). The CDR3 loop spans 12 amino acids. V lost 2 bases and J 7 bases, leaving 6 bases between the germline ends. Written as DNA, the CDR3 is TGTGCCAGCAGCTTACCCCTGCAGCCCCAGCATTTT. Amino acids: CASSLPLQPQHF.

J is TRBJ2-7 and V is TRBV7-9, with D perhaps matching TRBD1 (5 bases). The CDR3 consists of 14 residues. The V and J ends lost 1 base and 8 bases respectively, with 15 bases between them. Germline V gene lookup returns CDR1 SEHNR and CDR2 FQNEAQ (reference sequence). In DNA form, the CDR3 reads TGTGCCAGCAGCTTAGAAGGGGCACCGCCCCAGCAGTACTTC. Its translation is CASSLEGAPPQQYF.

The rearrangement uses TRBV12-3 or TRBV12-4 and TRBJ1-1; D is ambiguous. The CDR3 loop spans 13 amino acids. V lost 6 bases and J lost 2, with 10 bases in between. CDR3 nucleotide sequence: TGTGCCAGCAGCCCCATAGAAAACACTGAAGCTTTCTTT. Protein: CASSPIENTEAFF.

CDR3: CATSRVGVYGYTF. As DNA, the CDR3 is TGTGCCACCAGCAGAGTGGGGGTCTATGGCTACACCTTC. J is TRBJ1-2 and V is TRBV15, with D tentatively TRBD1 (5 bases). The CDR3 is made up of 13 amino acids. V was clipped by 1 base and J by 4 bases, with 7 bases between them. Germline V lookup: CDR1 LNHNV, CDR2 YYDKDF (reference sequence).

The chain couples TRBV25-1 to TRBJ2-2; the match to TRBD2 covers 13 bases. Germline CDR1 is MGHDK and CDR2 is SYGVNS. The CDR3 consists of 17 residues. Trimming at V came to 5 bases and at J to 5 bases, leaving 8 bases not matched to a gene. The CDR3, as DNA: TGTGCCAGCAGTCCCTGGACTAGCGGGAGTGATACCGGGGAGCTGTTTTTT. Residues: CASSPWTSGSDTGELFF.

The rearrangement uses TRBV5-1 and TRBJ2-7, with 8 nucleotides matching TRBD1. The J segment lost 0 bases and the V segment lost 4 bases, leaving 18 bases of the junction unmatched. Germline CDR1 reads SGHRS; CDR2 reads YFSETQ. The CDR3 consists of 19 residues. DNA of the CDR3: TGCGCCAGCAGCCTTAGCCTAGGACTGGACAGGGCGATCTCCTACGAGCAGTACTTC. Its protein product is CASSLSLGLDRAISYEQYF.

This clonotype showed up many times. The V and J genes are TRBV7-9 and TRBJ1-1; D is undetermined. CDR1 and CDR2 (germline): SEHNR, FQNEAQ (reference sequence). V lost 1 base to trimming and J lost 2 bases, with 11 bases between them. The length of the CDR3 is 15 residues. Here the CDR3 reads CASSLGRVGNTEAFF. DNA of the CDR3: TGTGCCAGCAGCTTAGGCCGGGTTGGAAACACTGAAGCTTTCTTT.

On this clonotype: This could be a read error, since a much larger clone is one nucleotide away. The rearrangement links TRBV2 to TRBJ1-5; unclear D gene. V was trimmed by 8 bases and J by 5 bases, leaving 16 bases between them. Germline CDR1 reads SNHLY; CDR2 reads FYNNEI. The CDR3 loop spans 14 amino acids. This chain's CDR3 is CASGVEWSYQPQHF. The DNA for the CDR3 is TGTGCCAGCGGGGTGGAGTGGAGCTATCAGCCCCAGCATTTT.

The V gene is TRBV20-1, the J gene TRBJ2-5; 8 positions match TRBD2. This CDR3 has 17 amino acids. The V and J ends lost 0 bases and 1 base, in that order; junction bases with no gene match: 10. Germline CDR1 is DFQATT and CDR2 is SNEGSKA (reference sequence). In nucleotides, the CDR3 is TGCAGTGCTAGAGAGGTGTTACTAGCGGAAATCCAAGAGACCCAGTACTTC. This sequence encodes CSAREVLLAEIQETQYF.

The chain combines TRBV7-2 with TRBJ1-1; no firm D call. The length of the CDR3 is 14 residues. Deletions cut 5 bases from V and 0 bases from J, with 10 bases between. In germline, CDR1 is SGHTA, CDR2 FQGNSA. CDR3 DNA sequence: TGTGCCAGCAGCACCCGACGGGTGAACACTGAAGCTTTCTTT. It is translated as CASSTRRVNTEAFF.

The chain employs TRBV5-1 and TRBJ1-1; D is unclear. This CDR3 spans 13 amino acids. Per germline, CDR1 SGHRS and CDR2 YFSETQ. V dropped 4 bases and J dropped 2 bases, with 9 bases sitting between them. CDR3 region: CASSPYVNTEAFF. The CDR3 DNA is TGCGCCAGCAGCCCGTATGTTAACACTGAAGCTTTCTTT.

The genes are TRBV7-8 and TRBJ1-1; D gene ambiguous. Germline V gene lookup returns CDR1 SGHVS and CDR2 FQNEAQ. The germline V and J ends were trimmed by 4 bases and 0 bases, with 12 bases remaining between them. This CDR3 spans 15 amino acids. CDR3 loop: CASSSLGSMNTEAFF. CDR3 sequence (DNA): TGTGCCAGCAGCTCGCTTGGGTCTATGAACACTGAAGCTTTCTTT.

There are many counts of this clonotype. V is TRBV2 and J is TRBJ2-5, with TRBD2 identical over 9 bases. The CDR3 spans 15 residues. Germline V gene lookup returns CDR1 SNHLY and CDR2 FYNNEI. V dropped 6 bases and J dropped 4; count of bases not matched to a gene: 9. For the CDR3, the DNA is TGTGCCAGCAGGGTAGCGGGAGTGATGGGAGAGACCCAGTACTTC. Its protein product is CASRVAGVMGETQYF.

This rearrangement joins TRBV29-1 to TRBJ1-1, with 7 bases fitting TRBD1. The CDR3 totals 14 residues. Germline CDR1 reads SQVTM; CDR2 reads ANQGSEA. In nucleotides, the CDR3 is TGCAGTGCCAGAAAGGGACAGTTGAACACTGAAGCTTTCTTT. Amino acids: CSARKGQLNTEAFF.

Concerning this clonotype itself: A much larger clone is a single base away; this may be a read error. The chain joins TRBV29-1 to TRBJ1-2; D not resolved. Trimming removed 4 bases from V and 4 bases from J, with 19 bases in between. The CDR3 runs to 15 residues. The germline V gene has CDR1 SQVTM and CDR2 ANQGSEA. CDR3 DNA sequence: TGCAGCGTTGCGATACCGCGGACGGACGGCTATGGCTACACCTTC. Its translation is CSVAIPRTDGYGYTF.

This clonotype was counted ten times or more. The chain combines TRBV7-2 with TRBJ1-5, with a weak D call TRBD1 (6 bases). In germline, CDR1 is SGHTA, CDR2 FQGNSA. CDR3 length equals 15 residues. V was clipped by 3 bases and J by 4 bases, with 13 bases between them. The CDR3 loop reads CASSFSPGENQPQHF. As DNA, the CDR3 is TGTGCCAGCAGCTTTAGCCCAGGGGAGAATCAGCCCCAGCATTTT.

This clonotype showed up just a few times. The chain employs TRBV24-1 and TRBJ2-7; 14 nucleotides align to TRBD2. This CDR3 is 18 amino acids long. Germline CDR1 and CDR2: KGHDR and SFDVKD. The V segment lost 2 bases and the J segment 0 bases; nucleotides outside the gene matches: 5. CDR3 DNA sequence: TGTGCCACCAGTGATTCCCAGGGGACTAGCGGGAGCTCCTACGAGCAGTACTTC. It codes for CATSDSQGTSGSSYEQYF.

The V and J genes are TRBV7-6 and TRBJ2-2, with D unclear. The CDR3 has 15 residues. CDR1 and CDR2 (germline): SGHVS, FNYEAQ. V was pared by 4 bases and J by 2 bases, with 11 bases between. CDR3 DNA: TGTGCCAGCAGCTGGACGGAGCTTAACACCGGGGAGCTGTTTTTT. Amino acids: CASSWTELNTGELFF.

This clonotype occurred a few times. The chain couples TRBV7-6 to TRBJ2-7; 12 nucleotides line up with TRBD1. The V gene's germline CDR1 is SGHVS and CDR2 FNYEAQ. The V gene end was trimmed by 4 bases and the J gene end by 2 bases; junction bases not matched to a gene: 3. This CDR3 contains 15 residues. The CDR3 DNA is TGTGCCAGCAGCTCCCGGGACAGGGGGCCCTACGAGCAGTACTTC. This translates into CASSSRDRGPYEQYF.

This clonotype was detected only a few times. V usage is TRBV7-2 and J usage is TRBJ2-7; 8 nucleotides line up with TRBD1. Per the germline V gene, CDR1 is SGHTA and CDR2 is FQGNSA. The CDR3 is 16 residues long. The trim removed 6 bases at V and 0 bases at J, leaving 10 bases unmatched. This chain's CDR3 is CASSQRTGRFSYEQYF. As DNA, the CDR3 is TGTGCCAGCAGTCAACGGACAGGGCGTTTCTCCTACGAGCAGTACTTC.

A few counts support this clonotype. V is TRBV7-8 and J is TRBJ2-7; 7 nucleotides agree with TRBD1. CDR3 size: 14 residues. Trimming at V came to 5 bases and at J to 7 bases, leaving 11 bases not matched to a gene. The germline V gene has CDR1 SGHVS and CDR2 FQNEAQ. The CDR3: CASSPQGEWAEQYF. Written as DNA, the CDR3 is TGTGCCAGCAGCCCCCAGGGGGAATGGGCAGAGCAGTACTTC.

Note on this clonotype: One end of the junction varies from germline; a read error may be responsible. The rearrangement uses TRBV7-7 and TRBJ2-2, with D possibly TRBD1 on 6 matching bases. This CDR3 is 14 amino acids long. CDR1 and CDR2 (germline): SSHAT, FNYEAQ (reference sequence). In nucleotides, the CDR3 is TGTGCTAGCAACTTATCGAGGGACACCGGGAAGCTGTTTTTT. It encodes CASNLSRDTGKLFF.